A single sample gave rise to the 9 T cell receptor beta chains below, sequenced in a study of T cell responses to AZD1222 COVID-19 vaccine. The assay was immunoSEQ multiplex PCR, and TCRdb's table has in-frame clones only and misses some. The sample lists about 94,000 clones; 85% were seen once. The sequencing here drew on peripheral blood, taken 28 days after the second AZD1222 dose. Receptors originate from an adult who received the AZD1222 COVID-19 vaccine.

The CDR3 region is CASSTGTSGSQFF. CDR3 bases: TGTGCCAGCAGCACTGGGACTAGCGGTAGTCAGTTCTTC. This rearrangement joins TRBV7-2 to TRBJ2-1; TRBD2 matches 11 bases. Germline CDR1 SGHTA, CDR2 FQGNSA. Germline trimming cut 5 bases from V and 13 bases from J; bases unmatched to any gene: 7. The CDR3 totals 13 residues.

The chain uses TRBV18 and TRBJ2-7; D tentatively fits TRBD1 or TRBD2 (5 bases each). Trimming removed 6 bases at V and 3 bases at J, with 18 bases between. The CDR3 consists of 15 residues. Germline V gene data show CDR1 as KGHSH and CDR2 as LQKENI. The CDR3 DNA is TGTGCCAGCTCGCTGGCCCCGGGACGGAGCTACGAGCAGTACTTC. As protein: CASSLAPGRSYEQYF. The variable domain in full, with the rest retrieved from reference TRBV18 and TRBJ2-7, is NAGVMQNPRHLVRRRGQEARLRCSPMKGHSHVYWYRQLPEEGLKFMVYLQKENIIDESGMPKERFSAEFPKEGPSILRIQQVVRGDSAAYFCASSLAPGRSYEQYFGPGTRLTVT.

This clone was seen only once. The V and J genes are TRBV5-4 and TRBJ2-2, with D perhaps TRBD1 or TRBD2 (7 bases each). The CDR3 contains 18 residues. Germline lookup yields CDR1 SGHNT and CDR2 YYREEE (reference sequence). V shed 4 bases and J shed 5 bases, with 24 bases lying between them. The CDR3 sequence: CASSPPSGAGGLTGELFF. Here the CDR3 DNA reads TGTGCCAGCAGCCCACCGAGCGGGGCAGGGGGTCTTACCGGGGAGCTGTTTTTT.

The rearrangement links TRBV19 to TRBJ2-7; tentatively, D is TRBD1 or TRBD2 (5 bases each). V gave up 5 bases and J gave up 6 bases, with 8 bases separating them. The CDR3 runs to 11 residues. Germline V gene sequence: CDR1 LNHDA, CDR2 SQIVND (reference sequence). Here the CDR3 reads CASSLGPEQYF. CDR3 coding DNA: TGTGCCAGTAGTTTGGGACCCGAGCAGTACTTC.

This chain links TRBV5-1 with TRBJ2-3; tentative D call: TRBD2 (6 bases). The CDR3 loop spans 14 amino acids. V lost 1 base to trimming and J lost 3 bases, with 9 bases between them. CDR1 is SGHRS and CDR2 is YFSETQ in the germline V gene. The CDR3 DNA reads TGCGCCAGCAGCTTGCTAGCGACGACAGATACGCAGTATTTT. Translating gives CASSLLATTDTQYF.

The CDR3 nucleotides are TGTGCCAGCAGTCAATACTACGAGCAGTACTTC. Its protein product is CASSQYYEQYF. The rearrangement joins TRBV12-3 or TRBV12-4 to TRBJ2-7, with D hard to call. V was trimmed by 5 bases and J by 3 bases, leaving 5 bases between them. CDR3 length: 11 residues.

The chain recombines TRBV7-2 with TRBJ2-3; D is perhaps TRBD2 (5 bases). The V gene lost 5 bases and the J gene lost 3 bases, with 9 bases spanning the gap. Germline CDR1 SGHTA, CDR2 FQGNSA. The CDR3 runs 13 residues. CDR3 in DNA: TGTGCCAGCAGCCGCTGGAGGACAGATACGCAGTATTTT. Translating gives CASSRWRTDTQYF.

The genes are TRBV7-9 and TRBJ1-1, with TRBD1 matching 8 bases. The J segment lost 6 bases and the V segment lost 6 bases, leaving 12 bases of the junction unmatched. Germline lookup yields CDR1 SEHNR and CDR2 FQNEAQ (reference sequence). This CDR3 comprises 15 residues. The CDR3 nucleotides are TGTGCCAGCAGTCTACCGACAGGGGTTAGGGCTGAAGCTTTCTTT. This codes for CASSLPTGVRAEAFF.

The CDR3: CASSFAGGEKLFF. As DNA, the CDR3 is TGCGCCAGCAGCTTTGCCGGTGGTGAAAAACTGTTTTTT. The J gene is TRBJ1-4, the V gene TRBV5-1; D call uncertain. This CDR3 is 13 amino acids long. Trimming removed 2 bases at V and 7 bases at J, with 9 bases between. Germline V lookup: CDR1 SGHRS, CDR2 YFSETQ.